Many counts were recorded for the clone carrying this TCR beta chain. This specimen belongs to a study of T cells in Graves' hyperthyroidism and ophthalmopathy. The V end lost 5 bases, the J end lost 5 bases, and 18 bases lay between the germline ends. The CDR3 is made up of 14 amino acids. From germline, CDR1 is GTSNPN and CDR2 SVGIG (reference sequence). Exclusion followed for patients with uncontrolled infection, other autoimmune disease, pregnancy or lactation. RNA transcripts served as the template for amplifying TCR beta CDR3 regions. The HTBI primer set drove a first-round RT-PCR of the TCR CDR3. TCRdb itself ran the multiplex PCR reads through MiXCR, one entry per CDR3 protein. Among over 650,000 distinct CDR3 sequences, about a sixth were seen once, and the ten largest hold around 7.7%.

The TCR sequence derives from a man aged 18 to 29 with Graves' hyperthyroidism. The sample taken for sequencing was blood. J is TRBJ2-5 and V is TRBV30, with D perhaps assigned TRBD1 or TRBD2 (5 bases each). For the CDR3, the DNA is TGTGCCTGGTCTCAAGCAGGGCGGAGGGAGACCCAGTACTTC. As protein: CAWSQAGRRETQYF. Full variable domain (missing parts from reference TRBV30 and TRBJ2-5): SQTIHQWPATLVQPVGSPLSLECTVEGTSNPNLYWYRQAAGRGLQLLFYSVGIGQISSEVPQNLSASRPQDRQFILSSKKLLLSDSGFYLCAWSQAGRRETQYFGPGTRLLVL.